These T cell receptor beta chains were read from a single sample in a study of T cells expressing NK-cell markers. After re-calling the 5' RACE reads, TCRdb lists one entry per CDR3 protein, DNA absent. The repertoire shows 140,000 or so distinct CDR3 sequences; the top ten hold approximately 12%. The sample taken for sequencing was blood T cells: a sorted CD56 or NKG2C T cell subset, CD4+ or CD8+ T cells, or bulk PBMC T cells (not recorded which). These receptors originate from a man between 18 and 35 years old in good health. CDR3s include the opening cysteine and the closing phenylalanine or tryptophan.

cdr3_length	j_call	v_call	cdr3_aa
14	TRBJ2-3	TRBV20-1	CSAPGDGGTDTQYF
14	TRBJ2-2	TRBV28	CASSSGVKSGELFF
15	TRBJ2-1	TRBV7-9	CASSPRDRGGNEQFF
13	TRBJ2-1	TRBV12-3/TRBV12-4	CASSPPHLDEQFF
15	TRBJ2-1	TRBV19	CASSISNPRYNEQFF
17	TRBJ2-5	TRBV4-3	CASSPSRSGGPGETQYF
17	TRBJ2-3	TRBV11-1	CASSGQGGPSSTDTQYF
15	TRBJ2-7	TRBV5-1	CASSYGLAGSYEQYF
14	TRBJ2-7	TRBV7-9	CASQTALGAYEQYF
14	TRBJ2-1	TRBV19	CASMEAHSYNEQFF
15	TRBJ2-1	TRBV5-8	CASSLVGTSLNEQFF
15	TRBJ1-4	TRBV3-1	CASSPEGQGIEKLFF
14	TRBJ2-3	TRBV6-2/TRBV6-3	CASSFGVWTDTQYF
16	TRBJ2-2	TRBV3-1	CASSQKAFPNTGELFF
12	TRBJ2-1	TRBV11-2	CASSSLAIEQFF